The TCR beta chain described here comes from a study of identical twins. This clonotype was seen a few times. Germline V CDR1 and CDR2: SEHNR, FQNEAQ (reference sequence). This CDR3 has 14 residues. V trimming: 2 bases; J trimming: 5 bases; junction bases outside the gene matches: 5. With template switching, a universal primer site was added, and the cDNA carried unique molecular identifiers. Each CDR3 protein is one row after TCRdb ran MiXCR on the 5' RACE reads. The sample comprises about 890,000 distinct CDR3 sequences, approximately 13% of which are singletons, and under 2% rests with the top ten. The sample also formed part of further work on yellow fever vaccine responses in identical twins.

Sequencing used PBMCs. This rearrangement joins TRBV7-9 to TRBJ2-7; 8 positions match TRBD2. The receptor was derived from a woman between 18 and 30 years old in good health. CDR3 sequence reads: CASSLTQRENEQYF. The CDR3 DNA is TGTGCCAGCAGCTTAACCCAGCGGGAGAACGAGCAGTACTTC.